The next 23 T cell receptor beta chains were all read from a single sample in a study of CD8+ T cells in alopecia areata (dated by TCRdb to between 2018 and 2020). The library was prepared using the immunoSEQ multiplex PCR assay. RNA was extracted from all samples and reverse transcribed into cDNA, which served as template for TCR sequencing. TCRdb carries this immuneACCESS record with in-frame sequences only. Its versions omit some clonotypes, under half of them owing to an unresolved V gene in the studies checked, with the rest unexplained. This sample comprises 140,000 to 150,000 clones, roughly 58% of them detected only once. Clones ranked in the top ten supply less than 40% of the sample. Material for sequencing was CD8+ T cells sorted from blood. These receptors all stem from a human donor in good health.

This clone was seen a single time. The gene calls are TRBV6-1 and TRBJ1-1; D call uncertain. V was pared by 6 bases and J by 7 bases, with 9 bases between. Germline V gene lookup returns CDR1 MNHNS and CDR2 SASEGT. The CDR3 is made up of 11 amino acids. The CDR3 DNA sequence: TGTGCCAGCAGATCGCCGTATGAAGCTTTCTTT. Its protein product is CASRSPYEAFF.

This clone was detected once. The gene calls are TRBV25-1 and TRBJ2-2; D possibly corresponds to TRBD2 (7 bases). Between the trimmed V and J ends, which lost 6 bases and 5 bases, there was a span of 16 bases. This CDR3 comprises 15 residues. CDR1 MGHDK and CDR2 SYGVNS come from the germline V gene. CDR3 sequence (DNA): TGTGCCAGCAGCCCTATGGGGGGGCCTACCGGGGAGCTGTTTTTT. Its translation: CASSPMGGPTGELFF.

The V gene is TRBV9, the J gene TRBJ1-2, with D unclear. This CDR3 has 11 amino acids. V was shortened by 6 bases and J by 8 bases, with 11 bases between the two germline ends. Germline CDR1 reads SGDLS; CDR2 reads YYNGEE. CDR3 residues: CASTVQEGYTF. The CDR3 region has the DNA TGTGCCAGCACTGTTCAGGAAGGCTACACCTTC.

This clone has just a few counts. The gene calls are TRBV11-2 and TRBJ1-1; no firm D call. The CDR3 covers 11 residues. Per the germline V gene, CDR1 is SGHAT and CDR2 is FQNNGV. Deletions cut 8 bases from V and 6 bases from J, with 10 bases between. The CDR3 here is CASGAFAEAFF. The CDR3, as DNA: TGTGCCAGCGGAGCCTTTGCTGAAGCTTTCTTT. Full variable domain (rest looked up from reference TRBV11-2 and TRBJ1-1): EAGVAQSPRYKIIEKRQSVAFWCNPISGHATLYWYQQILGQGPKLLIQFQNNGVVDDSQLPKDRFSAERLKGVDSTLKIQPAKLEDSAVYLCASGAFAEAFFGQGTRLTVV.

In this sample, this clone turned up a few times. The chain joins TRBV29-1 to TRBJ1-2; TRBD1 matches 7 bases. Germline values: CDR1 SQVTM, CDR2 ANQGSEA. The CDR3 runs to 13 residues. V shed 4 bases and J 7 bases; nucleotides not matched to a gene: 9. The CDR3 nucleotides are TGCAGCGTTGGGGTCAGGACAGGCGGTGGCTACACCTTC. Its translation is CSVGVRTGGGYTF.

The chain combines TRBV5-1 with TRBJ2-5; 8 bases are shared with TRBD2. Trimming removed 4 bases from V and 4 bases from J; junction bases left unmatched: 3. CDR1 and CDR2 from the germline V gene are SGHRS and YFSETQ. The CDR3 is 13 amino acids. Here the CDR3 reads CASSEGLAETQYF. CDR3 DNA sequence: TGCGCCAGCAGCGAAGGACTAGCAGAGACCCAGTACTTC.

This chain joins TRBV7-8 and TRBJ2-7, with 7 bases matching TRBD1. The CDR3 runs 15 residues. Germline V gene sequence: CDR1 SGHVS, CDR2 FQNEAQ. Unmatched junction bases numbered 7, after V lost 5 bases and J lost 0 bases. The CDR3 DNA sequence: TGTGCCAGCAGCCCGTCGACAGGGAACTCCTACGAGCAGTACTTC. Its translation: CASSPSTGNSYEQYF. The entire variable domain, with the rest obtained from reference TRBV7-8 and TRBJ2-7, is as follows: GAGVSQSPRYKVAKRGQDVALRCDPISGHVSLFWYQQALGQGPEFLTYFQNEAQLDKSGLPSDRFFAERPEGSVSTLKIQRTQQEDSAVYLCASSPSTGNSYEQYFGPGTRLTVT.

This clone was found a few times. CDR3 nucleotide sequence: TGTGCCAGTCAGGACAGGGGAACCACCGGGGAGCTGTTTTTT. It encodes CASQDRGTTGELFF. The chain employs TRBV19 and TRBJ2-2; 9 bases align to TRBD1. The germline CDR1 and CDR2 sequences are LNHDA and SQIVND (reference sequence). V trimming: 8 bases; J trimming: 4 bases; junction bases outside the gene matches: 5. This CDR3 comprises 14 residues.

The chain combines TRBV11-2 with TRBJ2-1; TRBD1 or TRBD2 may be the D gene (5 bases each). Germline-derived CDR1 and CDR2 are SGHAT and FQNNGV. This CDR3 has 13 residues. Trimming took off 5 bases at V and 7 bases at J, with 12 bases between the two ends. CDR3 residues: CASSGDGRNEQFF. The CDR3 nucleotides read TGTGCCAGCAGCGGGGACGGTAGGAATGAGCAGTTCTTC.

The rearrangement uses TRBV12-1 and TRBJ2-7; the table assigns TRBD1, which was not confirmed against the DNA. TRBV12-1 is a pseudogene segment. The CDR3 is 13 residues long. The CDR3 here is CARAGTGTYEQYF. CDR3 coding DNA: TGTGCCAGGGCGGGGACAGGTACCTACGAGCAGTACTTC.

The V and J genes are TRBV2 and TRBJ2-7; D gene unclear. Germline CDR1 SNHLY, CDR2 FYNNEI. The length of the CDR3 is 13 residues. Trimming shortened V by 6 bases and J by 0 bases, and 9 bases separated the two germline ends. The CDR3 DNA follows: TGTGCCAGCAGCGCACAGAGCTCCTACGAGCAGTACTTC. It specifies CASSAQSSYEQYF.

The gene calls are TRBV20-1 and TRBJ2-7; 8 nucleotides agree with TRBD2. The junction had 10 bases not matched to a gene; V was cut back by 7 bases and J by 11 bases. This CDR3 contains 11 residues. Per germline, CDR1 DFQATT and CDR2 SNEGSKA (reference sequence). The CDR3 DNA follows: TGCAGTGTCCCGGTGAGCGGGAGAGAGTACTTC. As protein: CSVPVSGREYF.

This chain connects TRBV5-4 to TRBJ1-2; the D gene is possibly TRBD1 (5 bases). Trimming stripped 3 bases from V and 1 base from J, with 10 bases between. Germline-derived CDR1 and CDR2 are SGHNT and YYREEE (reference sequence). The CDR3 spans 14 residues. Here the CDR3 reads CASSWGVRNYGYTF. The CDR3 nucleotides read TGTGCCAGCAGCTGGGGGGTCCGTAACTATGGCTACACCTTC.

The CDR3 DNA reads as TGTGCCAGCAGCTTAGAGGCCGGACTCACCTACGAGCAGTACTTC. This encodes CASSLEAGLTYEQYF. The chain has TRBV11-2 and TRBJ2-7; a weak D match, TRBD2 (5 bases). The V gene lost 0 bases and the J gene lost 2 bases, with 11 bases spanning the gap. Germline V lookup: CDR1 SGHAT, CDR2 FQNNGV. The CDR3 has 15 amino acids.

The rearrangement uses TRBV29-1 and TRBJ2-1; 7 bases map to TRBD1. The V and J ends lost 7 bases and 3 bases, in that order; junction bases with no gene match: 9. The germline gives CDR1 SQVTM, CDR2 ANQGSEA. The CDR3 extends over 14 amino acids. CDR3 loop: CSGWTGQLYNEQFF. The CDR3 region has the DNA TGCAGCGGATGGACGGGACAGCTCTACAATGAGCAGTTCTTC.

This clone was counted a few times. The chain joins TRBV6-5 to TRBJ2-3; D perhaps matches TRBD1 (5 bases). Deletions cut 4 bases from V and 4 bases from J, with 18 bases between. This CDR3 is built from 16 residues. Germline V CDR1 and CDR2: MNHEY, SVGAGI. In DNA form, the CDR3 reads TGTGCCAGCAGTTCCGATTACAGGATTCTGGCAGATACGCAGTATTTT. Its protein product is CASSSDYRILADTQYF.

The chain has TRBV2 and TRBJ2-1; D is ambiguous. Germline CDR1 reads SNHLY; CDR2 reads FYNNEI. The CDR3 covers 15 residues. V dropped 11 bases and J dropped 0 bases, with 17 bases sitting between them. DNA for the CDR3: TGTGCCCACAGCATGGACGTTAGCTCCTACAATGAGCAGTTCTTC. It is translated as CAHSMDVSSYNEQFF.

The chain has TRBV5-6 and TRBJ2-7; D gene unclear. The length of the CDR3 is 12 residues. The V gene's germline CDR1 is SGHDT and CDR2 YYEEEE. Trimming cost V 5 bases and J 11 bases, with 17 bases left between them. The CDR3 region has the DNA TGTGCCAGCAGTTACGGACCGGGTGAGGAGTACTTC. Protein product: CASSYGPGEEYF.

The V and J genes are TRBV5-4 and TRBJ1-5; D may be TRBD1 (5 bases). The germline V gene encodes CDR1 SGHNT and CDR2 YYREEE (reference sequence). V was shortened by 2 bases and J by 8 bases, with 8 bases between the two germline ends. The CDR3 extends over 12 amino acids. The chain's CDR3 is CASSLWGEPQHF. The CDR3 region has the DNA TGTGCCAGCAGCTTATGGGGGGAGCCCCAGCATTTT.

This chain uses TRBV7-9 with TRBJ2-5, with D possibly TRBD2 on 6 matching bases. Between the trimmed V and J ends, which lost 3 bases and 5 bases, there was a span of 13 bases. This CDR3 spans 14 amino acids. CDR1 is SEHNR, CDR2 FQNEAQ, per germline (reference sequence). CDR3 DNA sequence: TGTGCCAGCAGCTTTACGGCGGGATCCGAGACCCAGTACTTC. Its protein product is CASSFTAGSETQYF.

This sequence joins TRBV29-1 and TRBJ2-7; a possible D gene is TRBD2 (7 bases). This CDR3 spans 13 amino acids. Trimming took off 7 bases at V and 6 bases at J, with 19 bases between the two ends. Germline-derived CDR1 and CDR2 are SQVTM and ANQGSEA. In DNA form, the CDR3 reads TGCAGCGCCGGCGGGGGCGAGGGCCTCGAGCAGTACTTC. Translating it yields CSAGGGEGLEQYF.

This rearrangement joins TRBV13 to TRBJ2-5; D unresolved. Trimming left V 5 bases short and J 7 bases short, with 8 bases between. Germline V gene sequence: CDR1 PRHDT, CDR2 FYEKMQ (reference sequence). The CDR3 has 11 residues. CDR3 sequence: CASSPRRTQYF. CDR3 DNA: TGTGCCAGCAGCCCTCGGAGGACCCAGTACTTC.

A few counts support this clone. V gene TRBV14 combines with J gene TRBJ2-5; D might be TRBD1 or TRBD2, each matching 6 bases. The germline gives CDR1 SGHDN, CDR2 FVKESK. V was pared by 0 bases and J by 4 bases, with 12 bases between. The CDR3 consists of 15 residues. This CDR3 is CASSQDPQGGETQYF. The CDR3 nucleotides read TGTGCCAGCAGCCAAGACCCACAGGGAGGAGAGACCCAGTACTTC.